Included here is one TCR beta chain sequence, with context. The antigen remains undetermined. The data were obtained in a study of blood T cells in healthy people across ages. There are 16 residues in the CDR3. The trim removed 6 bases at V and 10 bases at J, leaving 15 bases unmatched. PCR was performed a second time for roughly 7 to 12 cycles using a sample-barcoded 5' primer and a J-beta primer mix. One entry per CDR3 protein, called by TCRdb with MiXCR from the 5' RACE reads. The repertoire holds about 1.6 million distinct CDR3 sequences, with around 36% as singletons. Broader study findings: Naive CD4+ cell counts and diversity both ran higher in long-lived than in aged donors. Percentage of naive T cells showed a strong correlation with TCR beta diversity.

The chain joins TRBV12-3 or TRBV12-4 to TRBJ1-6; 7 positions agree with TRBD1. The specimen sequenced was blood. This receptor was taken from a woman aged 25-40 years in good health. The CDR3 sequence: CASRETGWGRGSPLHF. The CDR3 DNA follows: TGTGCCAGCAGGGAGACAGGGTGGGGGAGAGGCTCACCCCTCCACTTT.